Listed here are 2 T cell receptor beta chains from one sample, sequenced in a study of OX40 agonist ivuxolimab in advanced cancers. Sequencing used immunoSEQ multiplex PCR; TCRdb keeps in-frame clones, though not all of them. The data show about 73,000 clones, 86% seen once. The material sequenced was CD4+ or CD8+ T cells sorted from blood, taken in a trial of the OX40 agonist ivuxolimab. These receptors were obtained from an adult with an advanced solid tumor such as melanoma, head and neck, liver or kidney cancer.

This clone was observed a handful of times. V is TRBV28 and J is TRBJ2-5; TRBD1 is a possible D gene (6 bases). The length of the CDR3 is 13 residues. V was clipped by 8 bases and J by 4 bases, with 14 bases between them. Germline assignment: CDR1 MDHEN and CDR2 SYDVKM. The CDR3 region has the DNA TGTGCCAGCCATCCAAACAGGGCAGAGACCCAGTACTTC. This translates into CASHPNRAETQYF.

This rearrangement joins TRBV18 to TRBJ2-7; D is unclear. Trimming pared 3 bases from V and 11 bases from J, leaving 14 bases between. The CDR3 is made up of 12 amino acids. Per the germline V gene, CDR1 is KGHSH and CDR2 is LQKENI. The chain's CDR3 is CASSPGPLQEYF. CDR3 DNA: TGTGCCAGCTCACCCGGCCCCCTCCAGGAGTACTTC.